Sequencing of this T cell receptor (beta chain) was carried out in a study of blood T cell repertoires in COVID-19. Looking at the study overall: Collection of acute and convalescent COVID-19 samples took place in the United States, Italy and Spain. From T cells, B-cell-depleted T cells, or PBMCs came the material, which was cDNA or gDNA.

In the authors' workflow: Amplification from reference gene primers served as the basis for estimated nucleated cell counts. TCRdb's table, derived via immunoSEQ multiplex PCR, lists solely in-frame clones and lacks some. V, J and clone size derive from that table, while D and trimming were established from the DNA sequence. The table shows a few hundred thousand clones, with 81% occurring only once. The junction had 9 bases not matched to a gene; V was cut back by 3 bases and J by 3 bases. Germline CDR1 reads LGHDT; CDR2 reads YNNKEL (reference sequence). This CDR3 has 16 residues. This clonotype was obtained from a human donor with acute or convalescent COVID-19. The donor label of this sample is uncertain. Sequenced sample: peripheral blood. The J gene is TRBJ1-1, the V gene TRBV3-1 (or the pseudogene TRBV3-2), with 8 bases fitting TRBD1. The DNA of the CDR3 is TGTGCCAGCAGCCAGAACCCCCCGGGACAGGACACTGAAGCTTTCTTT. It translates to CASSQNPPGQDTEAFF.